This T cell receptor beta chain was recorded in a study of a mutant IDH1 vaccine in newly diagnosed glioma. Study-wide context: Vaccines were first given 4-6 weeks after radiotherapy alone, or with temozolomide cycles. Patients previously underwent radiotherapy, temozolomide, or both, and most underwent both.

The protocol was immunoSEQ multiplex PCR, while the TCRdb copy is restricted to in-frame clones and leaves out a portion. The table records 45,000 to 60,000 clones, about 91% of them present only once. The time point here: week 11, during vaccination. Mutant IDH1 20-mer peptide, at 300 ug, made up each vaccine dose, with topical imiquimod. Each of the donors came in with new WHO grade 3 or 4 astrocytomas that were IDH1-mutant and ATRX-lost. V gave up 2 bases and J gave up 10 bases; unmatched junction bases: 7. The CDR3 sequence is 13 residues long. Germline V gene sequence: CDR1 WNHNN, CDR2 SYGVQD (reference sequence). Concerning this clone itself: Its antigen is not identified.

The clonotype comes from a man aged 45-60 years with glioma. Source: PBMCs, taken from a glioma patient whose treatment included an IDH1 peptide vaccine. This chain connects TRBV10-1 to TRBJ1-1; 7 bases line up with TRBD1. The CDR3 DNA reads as TGCGCCAGCAGTGAGAGGACAGGAGCCGCAGCTTTCTTT. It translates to CASSERTGAAAFF.